This TCR beta chain was captured by sequencing in a study of CD8+ T cells in alopecia areata. Treatment specified: oral pan-JAK inhibitor, 5-10 mg twice daily. The sequencing template was cDNA reverse transcribed from extracted RNA. Some clones are missing from TCRdb's copy, which holds only in-frame ones; the method was immunoSEQ multiplex PCR. The table lists roughly 99,000 clones, 84% of them singletons. The trim removed 6 bases at V and 5 bases at J, leaving 7 bases unmatched. CDR3 length equals 16 residues. Germline V gene lookup returns CDR1 MDHEN and CDR2 SYDVKM. The chain combines TRBV28 with TRBJ2-3, with 14 bases identical to TRBD2. Sample: CD8+ T cells sorted from blood, taken at week 24, from a patient treated with tofacitinib. The clonotype originates from a human donor with alopecia areata. In DNA form, the CDR3 reads TGTGCCAGCAGCGACTCGGGACTAGCGGGGGAAGATACGCAGTATTTT. It translates to CASSDSGLAGEDTQYF.